This record looks at one T cell receptor beta chain sequence and its context. Its antigen is undetermined. These data originate in a study of T-cell memory formation after mild COVID-19. General observations from the study: Researchers report contracting CD4+ clones mostly in CM and EM, with CD8+ clones in EMRA.

UMIs and sample barcodes were carried by the TCR alpha and TCR beta cDNA libraries that 5'RACE produced using constant-segment primers. One entry per CDR3 protein results from TCRdb running MiXCR on the 5' RACE reads. The table lists about 160,000 distinct CDR3 sequences, roughly 28% of them singletons. This sequence was found in an adult woman who had mild COVID-19 (a few samples of this study predate the infection). Cell type and time point are not known. Specimen: PBMCs or a T cell subset sorted from them (not recorded which).

CDR3 protein: CSARQGTTQYF. Here the CDR3 DNA reads TGCAGTGCTAGGCAGGGTACGACCCAGTACTTC. The J gene is TRBJ2-5, the V gene TRBV20-1, with D maybe TRBD1 (5 bases). V lost 3 bases and J 7 bases, leaving 9 bases between the germline ends. Germline V lookup: CDR1 DFQATT, CDR2 SNEGSKA (reference sequence). This CDR3 is 11 amino acids long.